This TCR beta chain was sequenced in a study of blood T cell repertoires in COVID-19. In the study overall: The analysed material was cDNA or gDNA that came from T cells, B-cell-depleted T cells, or PBMCs.

Some clones are missing from TCRdb's copy, which holds only in-frame ones; the method was immunoSEQ multiplex PCR. The table records nearly 200,000 clones, approximately 87% of them present only once. Germline V gene data show CDR1 as SEHNR and CDR2 as FQNEAQ (reference sequence). The CDR3 has 14 residues. The junction had 5 bases not matched to a gene; V was cut back by 4 bases and J by 3 bases. This clone was counted a single time. V usage is TRBV7-9 and J usage is TRBJ1-2; 7 bases map to TRBD1. The receptor's source is a woman aged 70-85 years with acute or convalescent COVID-19. Source material: peripheral blood. CDR3 region: CASSSTGSDYGYTF. Here the CDR3 DNA reads TGTGCCAGCAGCTCGACAGGGTCTGACTATGGCTACACCTTC.